The 18 T cell receptor beta chains below come from one sample, sequenced in a study of blood T cell repertoires in COVID-19. Sequencing used immunoSEQ multiplex PCR; TCRdb keeps in-frame clones, though not all of them. This sample has 110,000 or so clones, with about 88% found just once. Sequencing input: peripheral blood. Receptors were obtained from a woman aged 70-85 years who had recovered from COVID-19.

This clone has more than one count but fewer than ten. The CDR3 DNA reads TGTGCCAGCAGCCGAGCCGGGACAGGGGCCGAGGGCTACACCTTC. It encodes CASSRAGTGAEGYTF. The rearrangement joins TRBV4-2 to TRBJ1-2; the match to TRBD1 covers 10 bases. Germline V gene data show CDR1 as LGHNA and CDR2 as YNFKEQ. CDR3 length: 15 residues. V lost 4 bases to trimming and J lost 8 bases; unmatched junction nucleotides: 10.

V is TRBV5-8 and J is TRBJ1-4; TRBD1 matches at 12 bases. The CDR3 sequence is 15 residues long. CDR1 is SGHTS and CDR2 is YDEGEE in the germline V gene. Germline trimming cut 3 bases from V and 7 bases from J; bases unmatched to any gene: 4. CDR3 nucleotide sequence: TGTGCCAGCAGCTGGGACAGGGGGCGAGGTGAAAAACTGTTTTTT. Its translation: CASSWDRGRGEKLFF.

The chain carries TRBV4-2 and TRBJ2-5; 8 bases fit TRBD2. The V gene's germline CDR1 is LGHNA and CDR2 YNFKEQ. V trimming: 3 bases; J trimming: 5 bases; junction bases outside the gene matches: 8. This CDR3 contains 15 residues. The CDR3 coding sequence is TGTGCCAGCAGCCACCGGGAGGGCCCTCAGGAGACCCAGTACTTC. Protein: CASSHREGPQETQYF.

The rearrangement joins TRBV3-1 (or the pseudogene TRBV3-2) to TRBJ2-1; D is perhaps TRBD2 (5 bases). Trimming pared 1 base from V and 8 bases from J, leaving 9 bases between. CDR1 is LGHDT and CDR2 is YNNKEL in the germline V gene (reference sequence). The CDR3 is 13 residues long. The CDR3 loop is CASSQVRVDEQFF. In nucleotides, the CDR3 is TGTGCCAGCAGCCAAGTGAGGGTAGATGAGCAGTTCTTC.

The chain couples TRBV28 to TRBJ1-2; TRBD1 matches at 9 bases. The CDR3 is 13 amino acids. The germline V gene encodes CDR1 MDHEN and CDR2 SYDVKM. Germline trimming cut 6 bases from V and 8 bases from J; bases unmatched to any gene: 7. The CDR3 DNA reads as TGTGCCAGCAGCTGGGAGACAGGGGGGGGCTACACCTTC. Translated, it gives CASSWETGGGYTF.

This chain links TRBV6-5 with TRBJ2-3; 9 positions match TRBD2. The CDR3 runs 16 residues. V was pared by 6 bases and J by 2 bases, with 9 bases of the junction left unmatched. Germline CDR1 and CDR2: MNHEY and SVGAGI. CDR3 nucleotides: TGTGCCAGCAGCTACGGGACTAGCCCTATCACAGATACGCAGTATTTT. This sequence encodes CASSYGTSPITDTQYF.

The chain employs TRBV2 and TRBJ2-3; D unresolved. CDR1 and CDR2 from the germline V gene are SNHLY and FYNNEI. Trimming removed 7 bases at V and 4 bases at J, with 15 bases between. The CDR3 covers 14 residues. The CDR3 DNA reads TGTGCCAGCATCCTTATAGAGGTAGCAGATACGCAGTATTTT. Encoded protein: CASILIEVADTQYF.

The chain combines TRBV6-5 with TRBJ2-5, with D possibly being TRBD2 (6 bases). CDR1 and CDR2 (germline): MNHEY, SVGAGI. The V end was cut by 7 bases, the J end by 4 bases, with 19 bases between. CDR3 length: 15 amino acids. CDR3 sequence reads: CASKRRAGSRETQYF. CDR3 in DNA: TGTGCCAGCAAAAGGAGGGCCGGTTCAAGAGAGACCCAGTACTTC.

The rearrangement uses TRBV6-1 and TRBJ2-5; 8 bases are shared with TRBD1. Germline V gene lookup returns CDR1 MNHNS and CDR2 SASEGT. Trimming took 7 bases from V and 1 from J; bases not matched to a gene: 8. This CDR3 region has 15 residues. CDR3 residues: CASINGRGPQETQYF. CDR3 nucleotide sequence: TGTGCCAGCATCAACGGCAGGGGGCCCCAAGAGACCCAGTACTTC.

The chain carries TRBV28 and TRBJ2-7, with TRBD1 as a possible D gene (7 bases). The CDR3 totals 16 residues. Germline CDR1 MDHEN, CDR2 SYDVKM. V gave up 6 bases and J gave up 0 bases, with 18 bases separating them. The CDR3 coding sequence is TGTGCCAGCAGCCTACCCCCCAGGGGGGACTCCTACGAGCAGTACTTC. Translating gives CASSLPPRGDSYEQYF.

The chain employs TRBV11-2 and TRBJ2-1; unclear D gene. Germline-derived CDR1 and CDR2 are SGHAT and FQNNGV. The CDR3 is made up of 15 amino acids. V shed 1 base and J shed 2 bases, with 9 bases lying between them. CDR3 DNA sequence: TGTGCCAGCAGCTTAGGCCTAGTCCCCTACAATGAGCAGTTCTTC. Protein product: CASSLGLVPYNEQFF.

This clone has only a few counts. The chain has TRBV19 and TRBJ1-2; D ambiguous. CDR1 LNHDA and CDR2 SQIVND come from the germline V gene (reference sequence). The CDR3 is 14 amino acids. V was trimmed by 2 bases and J by 0 bases, leaving 7 bases between them. The CDR3 DNA reads as TGTGCCAGTAGTATACAGGCGTCTAACTATGGCTACACCTTC. As protein: CASSIQASNYGYTF.

Details on this clone: At the DNA level, this CDR3 is encoded by other sequences in the same sample as well. The gene calls are TRBV20-1 and TRBJ1-2; D uncertain. With 5 bases removed from V and 4 bases from J, the gap between germline ends came to 8 bases. The germline V gene encodes CDR1 DFQATT and CDR2 SNEGSKA (reference sequence). The CDR3 has 11 amino acids. The CDR3 sequence is CSARWSYGYTF. The DNA of the CDR3 is TGCAGTGCTCGATGGAGCTATGGCTACACCTTC.

For the CDR3, the DNA is TGTGCCAGCGGCGGGGGAGCGGGAGGCTCCTACGAGCAGTACTTC. This sequence encodes CASGGGAGGSYEQYF. This chain links TRBV5-6 with TRBJ2-7; 9 bases fit TRBD2. This CDR3 has 15 residues. J lost 0 bases, V lost 7 bases, and 8 bases had no gene match. In germline, CDR1 is SGHDT, CDR2 YYEEEE.

This chain connects TRBV9 to TRBJ2-1; TRBD1 is a possible D gene (6 bases). The germline V and J ends were trimmed by 5 bases and 7 bases, with 13 bases remaining between them. The CDR3 is 13 residues long. Germline CDR1 is SGDLS and CDR2 is YYNGEE. For the CDR3, the DNA is TGTGCCAGCAGAGGGACAACGCGGAATGAGCAGTTCTTC. Amino acid sequence: CASRGTTRNEQFF.

The V and J genes are TRBV10-2 and TRBJ1-1; D gene uncertain. Trimming took off 3 bases at V and 1 base at J, with 12 bases between the two ends. This CDR3 comprises 15 residues. CDR1 is WSHSY, CDR2 SAAADI, per germline. The CDR3 region has the DNA TGCGCCAGCAGTGAAATTCTTACGGGGAACACTGAAGCTTTCTTT. Protein product: CASSEILTGNTEAFF.

V gene TRBV7-2 combines with J gene TRBJ1-3; the match to TRBD1 covers 7 bases. This CDR3 contains 13 residues. V lost 6 bases, J lost 4 bases, and 3 bases stayed unmatched. Germline V gives CDR1 SGHTA, CDR2 FQGNSA. The CDR3 spells CASRLTGGNTIYF. The CDR3 DNA sequence: TGTGCCAGCAGATTGACAGGGGGAAACACCATATATTTT.

This clone occurred a few times. This CDR3 is CASSRVSRVETQYF. The CDR3, as DNA: TGTGCCAGTAGTCGGGTCAGCAGGGTGGAGACCCAGTACTTC. The V call is TRBV19, the J call TRBJ2-5; D perhaps matches TRBD1 (5 bases). Looked up from germline, CDR1 is LNHDA and CDR2 is SQIVND (reference sequence). The CDR3 has 14 residues. The V end lost 5 bases, the J end lost 5 bases, and 15 bases lay between the germline ends.